Below, 19 T cell receptor beta chains from the same sample are listed, as sequenced in a study of CD8+ T cells in alopecia areata. Reverse transcribed after extraction, RNA yielded cDNA as the sequencing template. Profiling relied on immunoSEQ multiplex PCR, and the TCRdb table lists in-frame clones only, not all of them. The sample shows 150,000 to 200,000 clones, roughly three fifths of them seen only once. The treatment denotes: oral pan-JAK inhibitor, 5-10 mg twice daily. The sample in question was CD4+ T cells sorted from blood, obtained at week 4, from a patient treated with tofacitinib. All receptors derive from a human donor with alopecia areata.

This clone was counted between two and nine times. The rearrangement links TRBV7-2 to TRBJ1-6; unclear D gene. This CDR3 is built from 15 residues. Germline assignment: CDR1 SGHTA and CDR2 FQGNSA. The V and J ends lost 6 bases and 4 bases respectively, with 13 bases between them. DNA for the CDR3: TGTGCCAGCAGAGGAAAGGGTGGATATAATTCACCCCTCCACTTT. Its protein product is CASRGKGGYNSPLHF. Full variable domain (outside the CDR3, taken from reference TRBV7-2 and TRBJ1-6): GAGVSQSPSNKVTEKGKDVELRCDPISGHTALYWYRQSLGQGLEFLIYFQGNSAPDKSGLPSDRFSAERTGGSVSTLTIQRTQQEDSAVYLCASRGKGGYNSPLHFGNGTRLTVT.

The chain combines TRBV29-1 with TRBJ1-6, with D tentatively TRBD1 (5 bases). Trimming took 0 bases from V and 8 from J, leaving 17 bases between them. The CDR3 has 16 amino acids. Germline CDR1 and CDR2: SQVTM and ANQGSEA. CDR3 nucleotide sequence: TGCAGCGTTGAAGATAGGTCAGGGATTGGAGATTCACCCCTCCACTTT. Translation gives CSVEDRSGIGDSPLHF.

The chain recombines TRBV4-1 with TRBJ2-7, with 8 bases matching TRBD2. V was pared by 0 bases and J by 0 bases, with 13 bases of the junction left unmatched. Germline V gene data show CDR1 as MGHRA and CDR2 as YSYEKL. The CDR3 contains 19 residues. The CDR3 is CASSQDMGLAGGSSYEQYF. CDR3 bases: TGCGCCAGCAGCCAAGATATGGGGCTCGCGGGGGGTTCCTCCTACGAGCAGTACTTC.

The V gene is TRBV19, the J gene TRBJ2-2, with TRBD1 matching over 7 bases. Looked up from germline, CDR1 is LNHDA and CDR2 is SQIVND (reference sequence). The CDR3 covers 14 residues. J was trimmed by 5 bases and V by 4 bases; bases with no gene match: 4. CDR3 loop: CASSTTGTTGELFF. CDR3 in DNA: TGTGCCAGTAGTACGACAGGGACGACCGGGGAGCTGTTTTTT.

The V call is TRBV27, the J call TRBJ2-5, with D unresolved. The CDR3 is 10 residues long. Trimming removed 5 bases at V and 6 bases at J, with 4 bases between. In germline, CDR1 is MNHEY, CDR2 SMNVEV (reference sequence). This chain's CDR3 is CASSAKTQYF. The DNA for the CDR3 is TGTGCCAGCAGTGCCAAGACCCAGTACTTC.

This clone turned up a few times. This chain links TRBV28 with TRBJ2-3, with 9 bases matching TRBD1. This CDR3 spans 16 amino acids. The V gene's germline CDR1 is MDHEN and CDR2 SYDVKM. The V and J ends lost 6 bases and 3 bases, in that order; junction bases with no gene match: 10. As DNA, the CDR3 is TGTGCCAGCAGCGTTGGACAGGGGAAAGGTACAGATACGCAGTATTTT. Encoded protein: CASSVGQGKGTDTQYF.

The chain has TRBV6-6 and TRBJ1-5; D is uncertain. Germline loops: CDR1 MNHNY, CDR2 SVGAGI (reference sequence). V lost 0 bases and J 2 bases, leaving 8 bases between the germline ends. The CDR3 totals 15 residues. The CDR3 nucleotides are TGTGCCAGCAGTTACTCGTTCCTAGGCAATCAGCCCCAGCATTTT. This codes for CASSYSFLGNQPQHF.

The rearrangement joins TRBV9 to TRBJ1-2; D unclear. Deletions cut 2 bases from V and 0 bases from J, with 11 bases between. This CDR3 is built from 15 residues. Germline V lookup: CDR1 SGDLS, CDR2 YYNGEE. CDR3 coding DNA: TGTGCCAGCAGCGTCGTGGACGGAGCTAACTATGGCTACACCTTC. Amino acids: CASSVVDGANYGYTF.

The chain combines TRBV29-1 with TRBJ1-5; 7 bases map to TRBD1. Germline values: CDR1 SQVTM, CDR2 ANQGSEA. Unmatched junction bases numbered 8, after V lost 6 bases and J lost 9 bases. The CDR3 length is 12 residues. DNA for the CDR3: TGCAGCGTGGATGAGGGGGCTGGGCCCCAGCATTTT. Translation gives CSVDEGAGPQHF.

The genes are TRBV30 and TRBJ1-1; D remains unclear. Deletions cut 0 bases from V and 6 bases from J, with 8 bases between. This CDR3 contains 12 residues. Germline V gene lookup returns CDR1 GTSNPN and CDR2 SVGIG (reference sequence). The CDR3 sequence is CAWSVISSEAFF. The DNA for the CDR3 is TGTGCCTGGAGTGTTATCTCGTCTGAAGCTTTCTTT.

The gene calls are TRBV29-1 and TRBJ1-2; D is possibly TRBD1 (5 bases). This CDR3 spans 10 amino acids. Germline CDR1 reads SQVTM; CDR2 reads ANQGSEA. Trimming took off 3 bases at V and 8 bases at J, with 7 bases between the two ends. CDR3 DNA sequence: TGCAGCGTTGAGGGGGAGGGCTACACCTTC. Its protein product is CSVEGEGYTF.

This clone came up once. This chain uses TRBV30 with TRBJ2-7; possibly TRBD1 for D (5 bases). The CDR3 contains 13 residues. The ends were cut back, 4 bases at V and 2 bases at J, with 12 bases in the middle. The V gene's germline CDR1 is GTSNPN and CDR2 SVGIG (reference sequence). DNA of the CDR3: TGTGCCTGGAAACTCCAGGGCCCCTACGAGCAGTACTTC. It yields the protein CAWKLQGPYEQYF.

This sequence joins TRBV2 and TRBJ2-5; D assignment may be TRBD1 or TRBD2 (6 bases each). Germline loops: CDR1 SNHLY, CDR2 FYNNEI. The ends were cut back, 8 bases at V and 4 bases at J, with 17 bases in the middle. The CDR3 length is 14 residues. The CDR3 protein is CASPKGWGAETQYF. The CDR3 DNA follows: TGTGCCAGCCCAAAAGGGTGGGGGGCAGAGACCCAGTACTTC.

This chain joins TRBV6-5 and TRBJ1-5; D is uncertain. The length of the CDR3 is 14 residues. CDR1 is MNHEY and CDR2 is SVGAGI in the germline V gene. V was shortened by 6 bases and J by 5 bases, with 14 bases between the two germline ends. CDR3: CASSLRRGDQPQHF. CDR3 bases: TGTGCCAGCAGCCTAAGGCGTGGGGATCAGCCCCAGCATTTT.

CDR3 in amino acids: CSVEKLAGFVGNIQYF. The CDR3 nucleotides read TGCAGCGTTGAAAAGCTAGCGGGGTTCGTTGGGAACATTCAGTACTTC. The chain combines TRBV29-1 with TRBJ2-4; 9 bases are shared with TRBD2. Per germline, CDR1 SQVTM and CDR2 ANQGSEA. The V segment lost 2 bases and the J segment 7 bases; nucleotides outside the gene matches: 12. The length of the CDR3 is 16 residues.

The genes are TRBV5-4 and TRBJ1-2; TRBD1 matches at 8 bases. This CDR3 region has 14 residues. Per germline, CDR1 SGHNT and CDR2 YYREEE (reference sequence). J lost 7 bases, V lost 4 bases, and 9 bases had no gene match. Here the CDR3 DNA reads TGTGCCAGCAGCCCAGGACAGGGCAGAGGTGGCTACACCTTC. Its protein is CASSPGQGRGGYTF.

The CDR3 DNA reads TGCGCCAGCAGCCCCACGCCGGAAGAGACCCAGTACTTC. As protein: CASSPTPEETQYF. The gene calls are TRBV5-1 and TRBJ2-5; D remains unclear. V lost 4 bases to trimming and J lost 3 bases, with 10 bases between them. The CDR3 is 13 amino acids. Germline V gene sequence: CDR1 SGHRS, CDR2 YFSETQ.

The rearrangement joins TRBV29-1 to TRBJ2-1, with 13 bases matching TRBD2. Trimming at V came to 1 base and at J to 8 bases, leaving 11 bases not matched to a gene. Germline-derived CDR1 and CDR2 are SQVTM and ANQGSEA. This CDR3 comprises 17 residues. For the CDR3, the DNA is TGCAGCGTTGAAGCTACCCCGGGACTAGCGGGGACAGATGAGCAGTTCTTC. Translation gives CSVEATPGLAGTDEQFF.

This clone was observed a single time. Other DNA sequences from this sample encode an identical CDR3 as well. The chain recombines TRBV30 with TRBJ2-5; D ambiguous. V gave up 0 bases and J gave up 4 bases, with 6 bases separating them. Germline CDR1 GTSNPN, CDR2 SVGIG (reference sequence). The CDR3 has 12 amino acids. The CDR3 coding sequence is TGTGCCTGGAGTGTACGTGGAGAGACCCAGTACTTC. This codes for CAWSVRGETQYF.